The 22 T cell receptor beta chains below all came from one sample that was sequenced in a study of post-analysis software for immune sequencing data. These receptors' antigens are unknown. Notes on the study in general: Higher frequency in patients than in controls was seen for a handful of TRBV segments, with TRBV5-6, TRBV5-1 and TRBV20-1 among them.

Unique molecular identifiers were present in the TCR beta cDNA libraries. TCRdb recomputed calls from the PCR reads with MiXCR, one row per CDR3 protein. The sample has 650,000 to 850,000 distinct CDR3 sequences; about 53% are singletons. Input material: blood. These receptor sequences come from a girl between 5 and 17 years old with multiple sclerosis.

CDR3 DNA: TGTGCCAGCAGCGTATATAAGGGGGCTATATGGAATGAGCAGTACTTC. Residues: CASSVYKGAIWNEQYF. The chain links TRBV9 to TRBJ2-5, with 7 bases lining up with TRBD1. CDR1 and CDR2 (germline): SGDLS, YYNGEE. The CDR3 has 16 residues. The V segment lost 1 base and the J segment 11 bases; nucleotides outside the gene matches: 17.

This clonotype was seen once. The rearrangement joins TRBV30 to TRBJ2-2, with 10 bases identical to TRBD2. This CDR3 is built from 16 residues. Germline values: CDR1 GTSNPN, CDR2 SVGIG (reference sequence). Trimming removed 3 bases from V and 0 bases from J; junction bases left unmatched: 4. CDR3 in amino acids: CAWSLAGAANTGELFF. The CDR3, as DNA: TGTGCCTGGAGCCTAGCGGGAGCCGCGAACACCGGGGAGCTGTTTTTT.

This chain uses TRBV3-1 with TRBJ2-5, with TRBD2 matching over 11 bases. Germline V gene data show CDR1 as LGHDT and CDR2 as YNNKEL (reference sequence). V shed 0 bases and J 6 bases; nucleotides not matched to a gene: 3. The CDR3 has 15 residues. The CDR3 DNA sequence: TGTGCCAGCAGCCAAGACCTAGCGGGAGGACAGACCCAGTACTTC. This translates into CASSQDLAGGQTQYF.

This clonotype has at least ten counts. This chain uses TRBV18 with TRBJ2-3; no firm D call. In germline, CDR1 is KGHSH, CDR2 LQKENI. V was pared by 8 bases and J by 2 bases, with 5 bases between. The CDR3 has 11 residues. The CDR3 protein is CASSPTDTQYF. DNA of the CDR3: TGTGCCAGCAGCCCCACAGATACGCAGTATTTT.

This clonotype turned up a few times. The CDR3 DNA reads as TGCCTAGCGGGAGTATACAATGAGCAGTTCTTC. Translated: CLAGVYNEQFF. This chain joins TRBV29-1 and TRBJ2-1; 10 bases are shared with TRBD2. Germline CDR1 reads SQVTM; CDR2 reads ANQGSEA. The CDR3 extends over 11 amino acids.

This clonotype was observed a few times. The V call is TRBV10-3, the J call TRBJ2-1; TRBD1 aligns across 9 bases. Germline CDR1 and CDR2: ENHRY and SYGVKD. The junction had 9 bases not matched to a gene; V was cut back by 5 bases and J by 7 bases. This CDR3 spans 15 amino acids. CDR3 DNA: TGTGCCATCAGTCCCGGGACAGGGCGGTCAAATGAGCAGTTCTTC. Translating gives CAISPGTGRSNEQFF.

This clonotype was counted once. The chain recombines TRBV5-1 with TRBJ2-4; TRBD2 aligns across 11 bases. CDR1 and CDR2 (germline): SGHRS, YFSETQ. The CDR3 extends over 16 amino acids. The J segment lost 6 bases and the V segment lost 2 bases, leaving 7 bases of the junction unmatched. CDR3 DNA sequence: TGCGCCAGCAGCTTTAGCGGGGGGGCCCGGGGAAACATTCAGTACTTC. Its translation: CASSFSGGARGNIQYF.

Only a few counts were recorded for this clonotype. The rearrangement links TRBV7-8 to TRBJ2-6; TRBD1 agrees at 9 bases. The CDR3 extends over 17 amino acids. The V gene end was trimmed by 5 bases and the J gene end by 2 bases; junction bases not matched to a gene: 7. The germline CDR1 and CDR2 sequences are SGHVS and FQNEAQ. In DNA, the CDR3 is TGTGCCAGCAGCCTGGACAGGGGCGCGACTGGGGCCAACGTCCTGACTTTC. Translation gives CASSLDRGATGANVLTF.

The chain has TRBV29-1 and TRBJ1-5; TRBD1 matches 10 bases. J was trimmed by 5 bases and V by 6 bases; bases with no gene match: 10. This CDR3 has 15 amino acids. Germline CDR1 SQVTM, CDR2 ANQGSEA. CDR3 loop: CSVQTGTGDHQPQHF. CDR3 bases: TGCAGCGTCCAAACCGGGACAGGGGATCATCAGCCCCAGCATTTT.

There are a few counts of this clonotype. The CDR3 region is CASSLGDRVKGNEQFF. The CDR3 region has the DNA TGCGCCAGCAGCTTGGGGGACAGGGTGAAAGGGAATGAGCAGTTCTTC. The chain joins TRBV5-1 to TRBJ2-1, with 9 bases aligning to TRBD1. The CDR3 contains 16 residues. The V gene end was trimmed by 0 bases and the J gene end by 7 bases; junction bases not matched to a gene: 8. Germline lookup yields CDR1 SGHRS and CDR2 YFSETQ.

The chain combines TRBV20-1 with TRBJ1-2; 9 nucleotides match TRBD1. There are 13 residues in the CDR3. The germline CDR1 and CDR2 sequences are DFQATT and SNEGSKA (reference sequence). The ends lost 5 bases at V and 8 bases at J; junction bases unmatched: 9. In nucleotides, the CDR3 is TGCAGTGCTGTACCCGGGACAGGGAGGGGCTACACCTTC. It yields the protein CSAVPGTGRGYTF.

The V and J genes are TRBV20-1 and TRBJ2-1; D is undetermined. The CDR3 is made up of 16 amino acids. Looked up from germline, CDR1 is DFQATT and CDR2 is SNEGSKA (reference sequence). V was clipped by 0 bases and J by 0 bases, with 12 bases between them. The CDR3 here is CSARDPVARSYNEQFF. CDR3 DNA sequence: TGCAGTGCTAGAGATCCGGTGGCGCGCTCCTACAATGAGCAGTTCTTC.

There are a few counts of this clonotype. This chain links TRBV6-6 with TRBJ2-1; D remains unclear. V was trimmed by 6 bases and J by 3 bases, leaving 9 bases between them. This CDR3 is 13 amino acids long. The germline V gene has CDR1 MNHNY and CDR2 SVGAGI (reference sequence). CDR3 coding DNA: TGTGCCAGCAGACAACCTTACTACAATGAGCAGTTCTTC. This codes for CASRQPYYNEQFF.

This clonotype was observed once. The gene calls are TRBV5-1 and TRBJ1-2; a weak D match, TRBD1 (6 bases). Trimming took off 3 bases at V and 6 bases at J, with 24 bases between the two ends. Germline lookup yields CDR1 SGHRS and CDR2 YFSETQ. This CDR3 is built from 17 residues. Here the CDR3 reads CASSSDRHELFSDGYTF. The CDR3 region has the DNA TGCGCCAGCAGCTCGGACAGACACGAACTGTTTAGCGATGGCTACACCTTC.

This sequence joins TRBV12-5 and TRBJ2-4; D unclear. The J call may be wrong; the DNA end is better matched by TRBJ2-5. From germline, CDR1 is LGHNT and CDR2 FRNRAP. This CDR3 is 13 amino acids long. CDR3 sequence: CASGLAGSETQYF. As DNA, the CDR3 is TGTGCTAGTGGTTTAGCTGGAAGTGAGACCCAGTACTTC.

V is TRBV7-2 and J is TRBJ2-7, with no clear D. The CDR3 sequence is 12 residues long. Germline assignment: CDR1 SGHTA and CDR2 FQGNSA. The germline V and J ends were trimmed by 3 bases and 1 base, with 4 bases remaining between them. The CDR3 DNA reads TGTGCCAGCAGCTTTCAATCCTACGAGCAGTACTTC. Translation: CASSFQSYEQYF.

V usage is TRBV9 and J usage is TRBJ1-2; TRBD1 might be the D (6 bases). The V gene's germline CDR1 is SGDLS and CDR2 YYNGEE. Deletions cut 4 bases from V and 2 bases from J, with 15 bases between. This CDR3 comprises 15 residues. The CDR3, as DNA: TGTGCCAGCAGCTTCCGGGGGGCCCGGAACTATGGCTACACCTTC. Translation gives CASSFRGARNYGYTF. Variable domain in full (rest from reference TRBV9 and TRBJ1-2): DSGVTQTPKHLITATGQRVTLRCSPRSGDLSVYWYQQSLDQGLQFLIQYYNGEERAKGNILERFSAQQFPDLHSELNLSSLELGDSALYFCASSFRGARNYGYTFGSGTRLTVV.

The chain carries TRBV6-6 and TRBJ2-5; D gene uncertain. The DNA matches TRBJ2-7 better at its end, which makes the J call doubtful. This CDR3 region has 14 residues. CDR1 and CDR2 from the germline V gene are MNHNY and SVGAGI (reference sequence). Written as DNA, the CDR3 is TGTGCCAGCAGTTACGAGGACCCGGGCGACGAGCAGTACTTC. Amino acid sequence: CASSYEDPGDEQYF.

The chain uses TRBV15 and TRBJ2-3, with D possibly TRBD2 on 5 matching bases. This CDR3 is built from 15 residues. Trimming shortened V by 0 bases and J by 1 base, and 8 bases separated the two germline ends. Looked up from germline, CDR1 is LNHNV and CDR2 is YYDKDF (reference sequence). The CDR3 region is CATSRERARTDTQYF. The CDR3 bases are TGTGCCACCAGCAGAGAGCGGGCCCGCACAGATACGCAGTATTTT.

This clonotype showed up just a few times. This chain joins TRBV5-1 and TRBJ2-5; tentatively, D is TRBD1 (6 bases). CDR1 is SGHRS, CDR2 YFSETQ, per germline. The CDR3 runs to 14 residues. Between the trimmed V and J ends, which lost 4 bases and 4 bases, there was a span of 14 bases. The CDR3 nucleotides read TGCGCCAGCAGCATCTCGACAGGACTAGAGACCCAGTACTTC. Translation gives CASSISTGLETQYF.

V and J are TRBV7-9 and TRBJ2-7, with D perhaps matching TRBD1 or TRBD2 (5 bases each). V dropped 5 bases and J dropped 2 bases, with 13 bases sitting between them. CDR3 length: 14 amino acids. Per the germline V gene, CDR1 is SEHNR and CDR2 is FQNEAQ (reference sequence). CDR3 sequence reads: CASSPGTVTYEQYF. For the CDR3, the DNA is TGTGCCAGCAGCCCCGGGACGGTGACCTACGAGCAGTACTTC.

This chain links TRBV12-3 or TRBV12-4 with TRBJ2-5; no definite D call. V gave up 6 bases and J gave up 5 bases, with 16 bases separating them. CDR3 length: 14 amino acids. CDR3 nucleotides: TGTGCCAGCAGCCGTATACTCGAGAAGGAGACCCAGTACTTC. It specifies CASSRILEKETQYF.